The clone carrying this T cell receptor (beta chain) was seen more than once but under ten times. Its antigen is undetermined. These data come from a study of blood T cells in healthy people across ages. General study findings and limits: The diversity estimates, figures obtained from one million T cells, were considered underestimates. Donors of long life had a larger count of naive CD4+ cells and greater diversity than aged donors.

The authors ran a second PCR of 7 to 11 cycles using a sample-barcoded 5' primer and a J-beta primer mix. Each cDNA molecule, via a template-switch adaptor with 12 random nucleotides, was tagged. Sequencing yielded, for each sample, at least 3 million paired-end reads carrying CDR3. MiXCR was run by TCRdb on the 5' RACE reads, yielding one entry per CDR3 protein. Of about 1.1 million distinct CDR3 sequences listed, more than 30% are singletons. CDR3 size: 13 residues. In germline, CDR1 is SGHTA, CDR2 FQGTGA. V was shortened by 2 bases and J by 7 bases, with 11 bases between the two germline ends. This chain connects TRBV7-3 to TRBJ1-2; D is possibly TRBD1 (5 bases). Sequenced input: blood. The sequence was collected from a man between 18 and 29 years old in good health. CDR3 nucleotide sequence: TGTGCCAGCAGCTTAGGGGCGTTCAGTGGCTACACCTTC. Protein product: CASSLGAFSGYTF. The full variable domain, completed using reference TRBV7-3 and TRBJ1-2, is GAGVSQTPSNKVTEKGKYVELRCDPISGHTALYWYRQSLGQGPEFLIYFQGTGAADDSGLPNDRFFAVRPEGSVSTLKIQRTERGDSAVYLCASSLGAFSGYTFGSGTRLTVV.